This record looks at one T cell receptor beta chain sequence and its context. Its matching antigen is unknown. The germline CDR1 and CDR2 sequences are ENHRY and SYGVKD. CDR3 length equals 17 residues. Trimming pared 0 bases from V and 0 bases from J, leaving 11 bases between. This entry comes from a study of CD8+CD57+ T cells in acquired aplastic anemia. Researchers used genomic DNA as the template to profile TCR beta VDJ and CDR3. TCRdb called the reads again in MiXCR, with one record for every CDR3 protein. This table holds 120,000 or so distinct CDR3 sequences, under 60% found once. Study results and limitations: Controls did not differ significantly from patients in CD8+ Simpson's diversity.

It was patients with CD8+CD57+ cell expansion by flow cytometry who were chosen for sequencing. A severe acquired aplastic anemia diagnosis applied to all patients. Material for sequencing was sorted CD4+, CD8+, or CD8+CD57+ T cells (not recorded which) from PBMCs. The rearrangement uses TRBV10-3 and TRBJ2-2; perhaps TRBD2 as D (6 bases). This sequence was found in a human donor with aplastic anemia. The CDR3 bases are TGTGCCATCAGTGAGTCGGAGGGGACCGCGAACACCGGGGAGCTGTTTTTT. Protein: CAISESEGTANTGELFF.